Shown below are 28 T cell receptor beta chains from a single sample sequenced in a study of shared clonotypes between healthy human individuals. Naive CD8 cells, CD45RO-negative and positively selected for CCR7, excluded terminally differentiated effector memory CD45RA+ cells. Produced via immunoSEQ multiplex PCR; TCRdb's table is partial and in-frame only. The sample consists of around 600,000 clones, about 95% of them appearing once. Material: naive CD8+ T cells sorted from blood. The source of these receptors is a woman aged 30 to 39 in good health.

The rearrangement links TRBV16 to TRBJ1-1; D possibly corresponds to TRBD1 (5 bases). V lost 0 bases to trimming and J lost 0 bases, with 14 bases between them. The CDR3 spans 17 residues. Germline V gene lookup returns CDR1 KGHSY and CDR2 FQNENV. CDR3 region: CASSQSGDGALNTEAFF. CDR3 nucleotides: TGTGCCAGCAGCCAATCTGGGGACGGCGCTCTGAACACTGAAGCTTTCTTT.

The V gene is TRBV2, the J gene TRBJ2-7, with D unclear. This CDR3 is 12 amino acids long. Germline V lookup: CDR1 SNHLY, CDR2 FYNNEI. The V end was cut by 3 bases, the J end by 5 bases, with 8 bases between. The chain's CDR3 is CASSDTGHEQYF. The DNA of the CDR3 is TGTGCCAGCAGTGACACGGGCCACGAGCAGTACTTC.

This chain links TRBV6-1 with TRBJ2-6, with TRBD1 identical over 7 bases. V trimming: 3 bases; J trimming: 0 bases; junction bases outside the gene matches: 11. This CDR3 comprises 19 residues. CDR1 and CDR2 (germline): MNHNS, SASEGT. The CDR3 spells CASSEVWDSTSSGANVLTF. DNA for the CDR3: TGTGCCAGCAGTGAGGTCTGGGACAGCACGAGCTCTGGGGCCAACGTCCTGACTTTC.

CDR3 residues: CASSLISAGYEQYF. CDR3 DNA: TGTGCCAGCAGTTTAATATCCGCCGGCTACGAGCAGTACTTC. The chain uses TRBV27 and TRBJ2-7; D ambiguous. The CDR3 runs to 14 residues. Trimming pared 2 bases from V and 3 bases from J, leaving 11 bases between. The V gene's germline CDR1 is MNHEY and CDR2 SMNVEV (reference sequence).

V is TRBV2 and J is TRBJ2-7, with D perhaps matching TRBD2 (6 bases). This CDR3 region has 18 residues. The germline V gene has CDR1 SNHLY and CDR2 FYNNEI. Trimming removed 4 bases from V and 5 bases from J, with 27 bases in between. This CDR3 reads CASSVVMRLIGSGDEQYF. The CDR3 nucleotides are TGTGCCAGCAGTGTGGTTATGCGTTTAATCGGGAGTGGGGACGAGCAGTACTTC.

CDR3 in amino acids: CASSWAGSWGTF. The CDR3 nucleotides read TGTGCCAGCAGCTGGGCGGGGAGCTGGGGCACCTTC. The chain recombines TRBV7-9 with TRBJ1-2; D gene unclear. The CDR3 runs 12 residues. V was pared by 4 bases and J by 13 bases, with 16 bases between. Looked up from germline, CDR1 is SEHNR and CDR2 is FQNEAQ (reference sequence).

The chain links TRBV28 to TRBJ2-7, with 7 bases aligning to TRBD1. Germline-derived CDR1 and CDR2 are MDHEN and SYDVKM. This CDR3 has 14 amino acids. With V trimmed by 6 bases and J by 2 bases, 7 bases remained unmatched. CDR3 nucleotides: TGTGCCAGCAGCCAACAGGGGTCCACCTACGAGCAGTACTTC. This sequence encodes CASSQQGSTYEQYF.

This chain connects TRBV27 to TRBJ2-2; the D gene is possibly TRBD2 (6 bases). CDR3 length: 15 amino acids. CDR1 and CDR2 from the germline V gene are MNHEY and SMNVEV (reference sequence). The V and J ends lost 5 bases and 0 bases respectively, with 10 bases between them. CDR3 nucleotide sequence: TGTGCCAGCAGTGGAGGGACGGCGAACACCGGGGAGCTGTTTTTT. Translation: CASSGGTANTGELFF.

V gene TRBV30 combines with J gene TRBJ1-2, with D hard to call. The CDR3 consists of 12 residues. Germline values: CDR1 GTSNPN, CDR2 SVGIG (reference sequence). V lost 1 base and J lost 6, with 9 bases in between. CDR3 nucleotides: TGTGCCTGGAGTGCGCCTGGGGATGGCTACACCTTC. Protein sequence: CAWSAPGDGYTF.

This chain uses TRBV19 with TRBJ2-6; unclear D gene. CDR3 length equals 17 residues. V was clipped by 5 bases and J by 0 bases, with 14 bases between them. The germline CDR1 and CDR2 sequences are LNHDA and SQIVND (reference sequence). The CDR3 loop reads CASSQDKTSSGANVLTF. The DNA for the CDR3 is TGTGCCAGTAGTCAAGACAAAACAAGCTCTGGGGCCAACGTCCTGACTTTC.

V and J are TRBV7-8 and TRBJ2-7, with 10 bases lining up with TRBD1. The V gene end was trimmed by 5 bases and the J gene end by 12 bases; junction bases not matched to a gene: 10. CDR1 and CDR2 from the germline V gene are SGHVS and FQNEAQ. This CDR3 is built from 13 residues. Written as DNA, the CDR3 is TGTGCCAGCAGCGGACAGGGGGTCTCGGTTCCGTACTTC. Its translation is CASSGQGVSVPYF.

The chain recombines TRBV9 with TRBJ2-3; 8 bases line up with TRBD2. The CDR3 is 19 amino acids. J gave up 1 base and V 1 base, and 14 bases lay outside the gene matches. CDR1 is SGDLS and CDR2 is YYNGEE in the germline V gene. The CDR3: CASSVRYSGGPLGTDTQYF. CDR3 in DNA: TGTGCCAGCAGCGTACGGTACTCGGGAGGGCCGTTGGGCACAGATACGCAGTATTTT. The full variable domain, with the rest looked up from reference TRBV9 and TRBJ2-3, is DSGVTQTPKHLITATGQRVTLRCSPRSGDLSVYWYQQSLDQGLQFLIQYYNGEERAKGNILERFSAQQFPDLHSELNLSSLELGDSALYFCASSVRYSGGPLGTDTQYFGPGTRLTVL.

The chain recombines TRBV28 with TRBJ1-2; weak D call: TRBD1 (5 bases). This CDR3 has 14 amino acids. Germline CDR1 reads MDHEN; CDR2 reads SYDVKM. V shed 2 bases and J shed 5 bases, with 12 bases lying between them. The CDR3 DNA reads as TGTGCCAGCAGTTTACCGGGGGGGTCTTATGGCTACACCTTC. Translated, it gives CASSLPGGSYGYTF.

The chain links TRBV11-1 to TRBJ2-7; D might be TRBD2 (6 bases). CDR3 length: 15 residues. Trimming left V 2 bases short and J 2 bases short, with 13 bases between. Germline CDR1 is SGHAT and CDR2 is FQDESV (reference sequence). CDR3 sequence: CASSLLGGPAYEQYF. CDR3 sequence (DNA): TGTGCCAGCAGCTTACTCGGGGGACCGGCCTACGAGCAGTACTTC.

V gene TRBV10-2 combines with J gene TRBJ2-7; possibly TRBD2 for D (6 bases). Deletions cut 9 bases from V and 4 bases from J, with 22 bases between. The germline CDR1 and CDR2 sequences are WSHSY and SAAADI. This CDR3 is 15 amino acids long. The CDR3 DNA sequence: TGCGCCAGTTTGTCCCGAGGAGGGCCTCAATACGAGCAGTACTTC. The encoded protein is CASLSRGGPQYEQYF.

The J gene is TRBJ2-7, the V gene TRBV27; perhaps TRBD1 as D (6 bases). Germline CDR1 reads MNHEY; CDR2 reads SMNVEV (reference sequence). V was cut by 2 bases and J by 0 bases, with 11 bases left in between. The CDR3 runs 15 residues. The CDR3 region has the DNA TGTGCCAGCAGTTTACAGGGCAGGGGCTCCTACGAGCAGTACTTC. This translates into CASSLQGRGSYEQYF.

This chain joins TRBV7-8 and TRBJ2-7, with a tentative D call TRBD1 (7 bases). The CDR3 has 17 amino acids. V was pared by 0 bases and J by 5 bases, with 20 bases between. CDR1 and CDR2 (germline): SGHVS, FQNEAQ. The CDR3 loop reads CASSLAFFDREVNEQYF. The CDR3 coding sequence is TGTGCCAGCAGCTTAGCGTTTTTTGACAGGGAGGTGAACGAGCAGTACTTC. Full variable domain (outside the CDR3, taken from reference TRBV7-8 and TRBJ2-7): GAGVSQSPRYKVAKRGQDVALRCDPISGHVSLFWYQQALGQGPEFLTYFQNEAQLDKSGLPSDRFFAERPEGSVSTLKIQRTQQEDSAVYLCASSLAFFDREVNEQYFGPGTRLTVT.

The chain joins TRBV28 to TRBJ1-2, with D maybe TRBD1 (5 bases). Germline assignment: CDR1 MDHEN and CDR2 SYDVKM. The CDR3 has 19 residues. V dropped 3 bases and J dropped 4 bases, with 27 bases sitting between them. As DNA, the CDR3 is TGTGCCAGCAGTTTTTCTCCCCTCGGGGGGGGTAGTAGTGCCTATGGCTACACCTTC. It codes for CASSFSPLGGGSSAYGYTF.

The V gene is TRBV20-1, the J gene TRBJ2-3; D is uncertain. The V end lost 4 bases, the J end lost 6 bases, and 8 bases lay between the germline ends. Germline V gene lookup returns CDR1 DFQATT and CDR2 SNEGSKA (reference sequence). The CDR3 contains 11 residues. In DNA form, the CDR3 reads TGCAGTGCTACGACACCCGATACGCAGTATTTT. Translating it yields CSATTPDTQYF.

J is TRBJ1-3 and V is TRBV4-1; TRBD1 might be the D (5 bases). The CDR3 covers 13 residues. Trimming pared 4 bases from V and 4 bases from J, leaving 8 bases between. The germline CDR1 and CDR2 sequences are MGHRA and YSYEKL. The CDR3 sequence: CASSPQGGNTIYF. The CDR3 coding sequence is TGCGCCAGCAGCCCCCAGGGAGGAAACACCATATATTTT.

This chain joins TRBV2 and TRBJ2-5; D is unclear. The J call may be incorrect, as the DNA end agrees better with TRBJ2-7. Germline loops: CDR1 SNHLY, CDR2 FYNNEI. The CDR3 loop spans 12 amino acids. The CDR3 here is CASLRTNYEQYF. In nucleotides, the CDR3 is TGTGCCAGCCTTCGAACTAACTACGAGCAGTACTTC.

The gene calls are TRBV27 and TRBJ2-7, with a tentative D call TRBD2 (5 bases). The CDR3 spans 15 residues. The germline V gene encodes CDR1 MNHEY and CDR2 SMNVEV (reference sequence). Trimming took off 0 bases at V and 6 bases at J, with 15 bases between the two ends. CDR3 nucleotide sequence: TGTGCCAGCAGTTTATCCACCCCCCGAGGGCCCGAGCAGTACTTC. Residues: CASSLSTPRGPEQYF.

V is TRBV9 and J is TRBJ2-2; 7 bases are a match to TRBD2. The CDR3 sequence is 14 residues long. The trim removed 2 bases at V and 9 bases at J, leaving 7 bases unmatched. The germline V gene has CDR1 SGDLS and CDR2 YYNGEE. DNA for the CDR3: TGTGCCAGCAGCGTGGAGGGAGGGCCCCGGGAGCTGTTTTTT. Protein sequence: CASSVEGGPRELFF.

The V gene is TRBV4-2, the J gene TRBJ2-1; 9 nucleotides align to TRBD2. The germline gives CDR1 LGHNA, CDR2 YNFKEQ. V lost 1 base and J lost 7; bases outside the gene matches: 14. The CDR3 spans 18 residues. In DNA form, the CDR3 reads TGTGCCAGCAGCCAAGTGCTGTATGGTAGCGGGAGTGGGAATGAGCAGTTCTTC. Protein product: CASSQVLYGSGSGNEQFF.

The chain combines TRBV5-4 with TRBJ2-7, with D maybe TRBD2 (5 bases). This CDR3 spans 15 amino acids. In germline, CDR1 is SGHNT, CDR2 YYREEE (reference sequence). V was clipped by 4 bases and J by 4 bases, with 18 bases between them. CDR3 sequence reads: CASSKGPLVSYEQYF. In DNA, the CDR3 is TGTGCCAGCAGCAAGGGCCCACTAGTTTCGTACGAGCAGTACTTC. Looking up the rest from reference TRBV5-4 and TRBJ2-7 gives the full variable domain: ETGVTQSPTHLIKTRGQQVTLRCSSQSGHNTVSWYQQALGQGPQFIFQYYREEENGRGNFPPRFSGLQFPNYSSELNVNALELDDSALYLCASSKGPLVSYEQYFGPGTRLTVT.

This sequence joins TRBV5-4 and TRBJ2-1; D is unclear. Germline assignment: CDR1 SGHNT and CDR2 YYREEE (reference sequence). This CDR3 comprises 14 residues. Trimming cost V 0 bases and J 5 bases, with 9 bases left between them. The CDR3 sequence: CASSLVSNNNEQFF. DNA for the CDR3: TGTGCCAGCAGCTTGGTTTCAAATAACAATGAGCAGTTCTTC.

This CDR3 reads CASSSSDASGANVLTF. The CDR3 coding sequence is TGTGCCAGCAGTTCATCCGACGCGTCTGGGGCCAACGTCCTGACTTTC. This chain connects TRBV28 to TRBJ2-6; D call uncertain. The ends were cut back, 4 bases at V and 1 base at J, with 11 bases in the middle. This CDR3 is built from 16 residues. CDR1 is MDHEN, CDR2 SYDVKM, per germline.

The CDR3 loop is CASSDGGGSSYNEQFF. The CDR3 DNA reads as TGTGCCAGCAGTGACGGGGGGGGAAGCTCCTACAATGAGCAGTTCTTC. J is TRBJ2-1 and V is TRBV2; 8 nucleotides line up with TRBD2. With 3 bases clipped from V and 0 bases from J, the junction kept 4 bases outside the gene matches. Germline assignment: CDR1 SNHLY and CDR2 FYNNEI. This CDR3 has 16 residues. Variable domain in full (rest from reference TRBV2 and TRBJ2-1): EPEVTQTPSHQVTQMGQEVILRCVPISNHLYFYWYRQILGQKVEFLVSFYNNEISEKSEIFDDQFSVERPDGSNFTLKIRSTKLEDSAMYFCASSDGGGSSYNEQFFGPGTRLTVL.